A selection of T cell receptor beta chains follows, all from one sample in a study of blood T cells in healthy people across ages. In TCRdb, the 5' RACE reads were re-called with MiXCR into one record per CDR3 protein. The sample lists approximately 680,000 distinct CDR3 sequences; about 30% were seen once. Sequencing was carried out using blood. These receptors were collected from a woman aged 80 or over in good health. Both conserved end residues are part of each CDR3. A D gene is named only where the DNA matches it firmly. A clone size is listed for some rows: how often the clone was seen (once, few, many), or a class if it is expanded.

DNA: TGTGCCAGCAGAACAGGGCCAAATTCACCCCTCCACTTT
CDR3: CASRTGPNSPLHF
size: few
V: TRBV12-3/TRBV12-4
D: .
J: TRBJ1-6

DNA: TGTGCCCTCGCTAGGGGGGCGGGCACTGAAGCTTTCTTT
CDR3: CALARGAGTEAFF
size: .
V: TRBV6-6
D: .
J: TRBJ1-1

DNA: TGCAGTGCGCCGGGACTAGCGCGGAAGACCCAGTACTTC
CDR3: CSAPGLARKTQYF
size: many
V: TRBV20-1
D: TRBD2
J: TRBJ2-5

DNA: TGCAGTGCTCAAGGAGGCATAAGCTCCTACAATGAGCAGTTCTTC
CDR3: CSAQGGISSYNEQFF
size: many
V: TRBV20-1
D: .
J: TRBJ2-1

DNA: TGTGCCAGCAGCTTAGGAGGGAGGAATAACGGGGAGCAGTACTTC
CDR3: CASSLGGRNNGEQYF
size: few
V: TRBV11-2
D: .
J: TRBJ2-4

DNA: TGTGCCAGCAGTTCCTCCGGGACAGGGGGCGGCGACGAGCAGTACTTC
CDR3: CASSSSGTGGGDEQYF
size: many
V: TRBV27
D: TRBD1
J: TRBJ2-7

DNA: TGCAGTGCTAGAGATGTGGGAGAGACCCAGTACTTC
CDR3: CSARDVGETQYF
size: many
V: TRBV20-1
D: .
J: TRBJ2-5

DNA: TGTGCCAGCAGCCCCACCCTAGCGGCGCATTACAATGAGCAGTTCTTC
CDR3: CASSPTLAAHYNEQFF
size: many
V: TRBV12-3/TRBV12-4
D: TRBD2
J: TRBJ2-1

DNA: TGTGCCAGCAGCCAAGTCGCCTCCGTCGCTAAGTACACCTTC
CDR3: CASSQVASVAKYTF
size: .
V: TRBV3-1
D: .
J: TRBJ1-2

DNA: TGTGCCAGCAGCTTCGCCCCCCGGGGGGAGACCCAGTACTTC
CDR3: CASSFAPRGETQYF
size: many
V: TRBV11-1
D: .
J: TRBJ2-5

DNA: TGCAGCGTTGACAACTCCTACGAGCAGTACTTC
CDR3: CSVDNSYEQYF
size: .
V: TRBV29-1
D: .
J: TRBJ2-7

DNA: TGCAGTGCTAGTCTAGCGGGGGGTTCCAGGGGCGAGCAGTACTTC
CDR3: CSASLAGGSRGEQYF
size: many
V: TRBV20-1
D: TRBD2
J: TRBJ2-7

DNA: TGCGCCAGCAGCCAAGAACCTGGACCGCCTAATGAGCAGTTCTTC
CDR3: CASSQEPGPPNEQFF
size: .
V: TRBV4-1
D: .
J: TRBJ2-1

DNA: TGTGCCAGCAGTGGAGGACAGGGGCAACAGCCCCAGCATTTT
CDR3: CASSGGQGQQPQHF
size: many
V: TRBV6-1
D: TRBD1
J: TRBJ1-5

DNA: TGCGCCAGCAGCTTGGGCCAGGGACCTAATGAGCAGTTCTTC
CDR3: CASSLGQGPNEQFF
size: many
V: TRBV5-1
D: .
J: TRBJ2-1

DNA: TGCGCCAGCAGCCACGTTGGCACAAGCTCCTACAATGAGCAGTTCTTC
CDR3: CASSHVGTSSYNEQFF
size: many
V: TRBV4-1
D: .
J: TRBJ2-1

DNA: TGTGCCAGCACCAAAGCCGGGACTACCTATGAGCCCCAGCATTTT
CDR3: CASTKAGTTYEPQHF
size: .
V: TRBV6-2/TRBV6-3
D: .
J: TRBJ1-5

DNA: TGTGCCAGCAATCTAGGGGGGGTGAGAGACTACGAGCAGTACTTC
CDR3: CASNLGGVRDYEQYF
size: .
V: TRBV12-3/TRBV12-4
D: .
J: TRBJ2-7

DNA: TGTGCCAGCAGCTCACAGGGGCCGCGTTATAGTGAGCAGTACTTC
CDR3: CASSSQGPRYSEQYF
size: .
V: TRBV7-3
D: TRBD1
J: TRBJ2-5

DNA: TGTGCCACCAGCAGAGTTGGCGGGGGGACAGATACGCAGTATTTT
CDR3: CATSRVGGGTDTQYF
size: .
V: TRBV15
D: TRBD2
J: TRBJ2-3

DNA: TGTGCCAGCAGCCGGGACAGATTAAACACCGGGGAGCTGTTTTTT
CDR3: CASSRDRLNTGELFF
size: .
V: TRBV7-8
D: TRBD1
J: TRBJ2-2

DNA: TGTGCCAGCAGTCCCCTCGGCAGGGGGATCTATAATTCACCCCTCCACTTT
CDR3: CASSPLGRGIYNSPLHF
size: .
V: TRBV12-3/TRBV12-4
D: TRBD1
J: TRBJ1-6

DNA: TGTGCCAGCTCAAGGTCCCAGGAGCAGCCCCAGCATTTT
CDR3: CASSRSQEQPQHF
size: many
V: TRBV18
D: .
J: TRBJ1-5

DNA: TGCAGTGCTAGTCCGGACAGGATCTATGGCTACACCTTC
CDR3: CSASPDRIYGYTF
size: many
V: TRBV20-1
D: TRBD1
J: TRBJ1-2

DNA: TGTGCCAGCTCACCACCGGTCACCGGTGGGGCCAACGTCCTGACTTTC
CDR3: CASSPPVTGGANVLTF
size: many
V: TRBV18
D: .
J: TRBJ2-6

DNA: TGTGCCAGCAGTTACTCGCCCGACAGACTCTATGGCTACACCTTC
CDR3: CASSYSPDRLYGYTF
size: many
V: TRBV6-5
D: .
J: TRBJ1-2

DNA: TGCGCCAGCAGCCAAGGACCGACGAACACCGGGGAGCTGTTTTTT
CDR3: CASSQGPTNTGELFF
size: .
V: TRBV4-3
D: .
J: TRBJ2-2

DNA: TGTGCCAGCAAAGCAGGTCAAGAGACCCAGTACTTC
CDR3: CASKAGQETQYF
size: .
V: TRBV28
D: .
J: TRBJ2-5

DNA: TGCGCCAGCAGTCCGGGACTCCCCTGGGATACGCAGTATTTT
CDR3: CASSPGLPWDTQYF
size: .
V: TRBV5-1
D: .
J: TRBJ2-3

DNA: TGCGCCAGCAGCTCGCACTCCTCAGGGGGCGAGCAGTACTTC
CDR3: CASSSHSSGGEQYF
size: many
V: TRBV5-1
D: TRBD1
J: TRBJ2-7

DNA: TGCAGTGCTGTGGGTTTTAGACAGTTCTCCTACAATGAGCAGTTCTTC
CDR3: CSAVGFRQFSYNEQFF
size: many
V: TRBV20-1
D: .
J: TRBJ2-1

DNA: TGTGCCAGCAGTTTAAGCGGACTGAGAACAGATACGCAGTATTTT
CDR3: CASSLSGLRTDTQYF
size: .
V: TRBV12-3/TRBV12-4
D: .
J: TRBJ2-3

DNA: TGTGCCAGCAGCCAAGGTCTGGAGGCTATGCAGTATTTT
CDR3: CASSQGLEAMQYF
size: few
V: TRBV4-2
D: .
J: TRBJ2-3

DNA: TGTGCCAGCAGTTACTCTTGGCAGGGAGTAAACTATGGCTACACCTTC
CDR3: CASSYSWQGVNYGYTF
size: .
V: TRBV6-5
D: .
J: TRBJ1-2

DNA: TGTGCCAGCAGGCCGGAGCAGTACTTC
CDR3: CASRPEQYF
size: many
V: TRBV6-5
D: .
J: TRBJ2-7

DNA: TGTGCCAGCAGCCAGTGGACTAGCGGGAGAGTCGGGAATGAGCAGTTCTTC
CDR3: CASSQWTSGRVGNEQFF
size: once
V: TRBV7-2
D: TRBD2
J: TRBJ2-1

DNA: TGTGCCAGCAGCTTATATCTTAGGGAACGGCAGTACTTC
CDR3: CASSLYLRERQYF
size: many
V: TRBV7-3
D: .
J: TRBJ2-7

DNA: TGTGCCAGCAACCCGGGAAAGGCTCAGCCCCAGCATTTT
CDR3: CASNPGKAQPQHF
size: few
V: TRBV2
D: .
J: TRBJ1-5

DNA: TGCAGTGCTAGTACGCCTAGCGGGGGGGCCTCCTACAATGAGCAGTTCTTC
CDR3: CSASTPSGGASYNEQFF
size: many
V: TRBV20-1
D: TRBD2
J: TRBJ2-1

DNA: TGTGCCAGCAGCTTAGTTAGCGGGGGGGGGGATGAGCAGTTCTTC
CDR3: CASSLVSGGGDEQFF
size: many
V: TRBV7-2
D: TRBD2
J: TRBJ2-1

DNA: TGTGCCAGCAGTTCGAGGAACACTGAAGCTTTCTTT
CDR3: CASSSRNTEAFF
size: many
V: TRBV12-3/TRBV12-4
D: .
J: TRBJ1-1

DNA: TGTGCCAGCTCGATACAGGGGGCTGGTTACGAGCAGTACTTC
CDR3: CASSIQGAGYEQYF
size: .
V: TRBV18
D: TRBD1
J: TRBJ2-7

DNA: TGTGCCAGCTCCCCAGAACTGAGCTCCTACGAGCAGTACTTC
CDR3: CASSPELSSYEQYF
size: many
V: TRBV18
D: .
J: TRBJ2-7

DNA: TGTGCCAGCAGTTACAATGGACAGGGGGCCGGACTAGGTTCCTACGAGCAGTACTTC
CDR3: CASSYNGQGAGLGSYEQYF
size: .
V: TRBV6-2/TRBV6-3
D: TRBD1
J: TRBJ2-7

DNA: TGTGCCAGCAGCCTCTCCGCAGGGGGTCCTGGCTACACCTTC
CDR3: CASSLSAGGPGYTF
size: many
V: TRBV3-1
D: TRBD1
J: TRBJ1-2

DNA: TGTGCCAGCAGCTTAGGCGTTAGGAGCTCTGGAAACACCATATATTTT
CDR3: CASSLGVRSSGNTIYF
size: many
V: TRBV7-2
D: .
J: TRBJ1-3

DNA: TGCAGTGCGAATCCCCCACACGGGGGAGTCAGCAATCAGCCCCAGCATTTT
CDR3: CSANPPHGGVSNQPQHF
size: .
V: TRBV20-1
D: .
J: TRBJ1-5

DNA: TGTGCCAGCAGCGAGGGACAGGGTGAGGACATTCAGTACTTC
CDR3: CASSEGQGEDIQYF
size: .
V: TRBV9
D: TRBD1
J: TRBJ2-4

DNA: TGCGCCAGCAGCGGCGGGACAGGGGAAAGCGAGCAGTACTTC
CDR3: CASSGGTGESEQYF
size: many
V: TRBV5-1
D: TRBD1
J: TRBJ2-7

DNA: TGTGCCAGCAGAAGTACCGGGATGGTCGCAGATATGCAGTATTTT
CDR3: CASRSTGMVADMQYF
size: .
V: TRBV12-3/TRBV12-4
D: .
J: TRBJ2-3

DNA: TGTGCCAGCGGGATAAGCGCCTCTGGGGCCAACGTCCTGACTTTC
CDR3: CASGISASGANVLTF
size: .
V: TRBV7-3
D: .
J: TRBJ2-6

DNA: TGCAGTGCTAAGATTCCGGGGCCCACGAGGGAGACCCAGTACTTC
CDR3: CSAKIPGPTRETQYF
size: many
V: TRBV20-1
D: .
J: TRBJ2-5

DNA: TGTGCCAGCAGTTTTCTCCGCGGTGGGGGGGCTGGAAGCACAGATACGCAGTATTTT
CDR3: CASSFLRGGGAGSTDTQYF
size: .
V: TRBV27
D: .
J: TRBJ2-3

DNA: TGTGCCAGCAGCGTAGCGGGCCCAGATACGCAGTATTTT
CDR3: CASSVAGPDTQYF
size: many
V: TRBV9
D: .
J: TRBJ2-3

DNA: TGTGCCAGCAGTTTAAGTACCCCGGGTGCAGGAAAAAACATTCAGTACTTC
CDR3: CASSLSTPGAGKNIQYF
size: many
V: TRBV7-9
D: .
J: TRBJ2-4

DNA: TGCAGTGCTAGAGATGGGGCGGGAGGTTATTACAAGCAGTACTTC
CDR3: CSARDGAGGYYKQYF
size: .
V: TRBV20-1
D: TRBD2
J: TRBJ2-7

DNA: TGTGCCGGCATGCCAGGCTCCTACAATGAGCAGTTCTTC
CDR3: CAGMPGSYNEQFF
size: .
V: TRBV2
D: .
J: TRBJ2-1

DNA: TGTGCCAGCAGTCCCGGACAGGGCTTTCTCTCTGGGGCCAACGTCCTGACTTTC
CDR3: CASSPGQGFLSGANVLTF
size: many
V: TRBV12-3/TRBV12-4
D: TRBD1
J: TRBJ2-6

DNA: TGCGCCAGCAGCCAAATAGCAGGGGTCAATCAGCCCCAGCATTTT
CDR3: CASSQIAGVNQPQHF
size: few
V: TRBV4-1
D: .
J: TRBJ1-5